This T cell receptor (beta chain) came from a study of blood T cells in healthy people across ages (dated by TCRdb to the mid-2010s). Turning to the overall study: Template switching captured roughly one uniquely barcoded TCR beta cDNA molecule per two T cells in model experiments. The study measured age-related changes in TCR beta repertoire diversity using deep sequencing normalized with unique cDNA molecular identifiers. The donors were divided into four age groups: young (average approximately 15 years), middle-aged (approximately 41), aged (about 60) and long-lived (around 87). To avoid experimental bias, donors of different ages were spread randomly across the sequencing lanes. The study analyzed two additional independent replicas of 1 million unique cDNA reads from the same blood draw for two donors, one aged 18 to 30 and one aged 80 or older. Points the paper makes about the study in general: Compared with the aged group, more naive CD4+ T cells, fewer expanded clones and increased TCR diversity were shown by the long-lived group, suggesting age selection. Total diversity estimates from one million sequenced T cells were considered lower bounds and underestimates. Bulk unsorted PBMC profiling prevented conclusive comparison of naive and antigen-experienced compartments. A strong correlation was found between observed TCR beta diversity and the percentage of naive T cells measured by flow cytometry. Donor CMV infection status was unknown, potentially confounding age-related changes in expanded clonotypes. As age increased, observed TCR beta diversity per million T cells dropped in a roughly linear way, and a significant reduction was already evident by age about 40.

With regard to this clonotype: What antigen it recognizes has not been identified. No per-base quality is available; no much larger clone lies one base away.

The library relied on 5' RACE. Sequencing relied on an Illumina HiSeq 2500. A second 7 to 11 cycle PCR used a sample-barcoded 5' primer and a J-beta primer mix. A unique molecular identifier was introduced onto each TCR beta cDNA molecule by a template-switch 5' adaptor carrying 12 random nucleotides. At least 2.5 million CDR3-containing paired-end reads were obtained from each sample. All of the RNA was converted into first-strand cDNA using the Mint cDNA synthesis kit, with a TRBC-specific oligonucleotide serving as the primer. All cDNA was treated with uracil-DNA glycosylase and then went through a first 18-cycle PCR with the universal primers M1SS and BC2_uni_R. In the authors' own workflow: For normalization, 1 million high-quality reads were randomly selected from each sample, with every read carrying a distinct molecular identifier. Instead of being binned into consensus sequences, reads with shared molecular identifiers were discarded. MiTCR, with a Q25 quality threshold and the strictest error-elimination algorithm, was used for CDR3 identification, clonotype clustering and error correction. Lower-bound total TCR beta diversity was estimated with a nonparametric unseen species model using Euler transformation. TCRdb ran its own pipeline on the public reads, namely fastp trimming at Q25 and MiXCR clone calling, and kept in-frame beta chains. Identical CDR3 protein sequences are pooled into one entry, listed with their most common genes and DNA. These V and J calls derive from TCRdb rather than the authors' analysis. This sample has 1.4 million to 1.5 million distinct CDR3 sequences in its table, and roughly 40% of those were observed once. Approximately 7.9% of the sample lies in the top ten.

The donors were 40 or so Caucasian individuals from Russia, aged 6 to 90 years, who were systemically healthy. About 10 milliliters of peripheral blood were drawn from each donor into EDTA-treated Vacutainer tubes. PBMCs were isolated by Ficoll-Paque density-gradient centrifugation, with at least 7 million obtained per sample. Total RNA was extracted from PBMCs with Trizol reagent, with at least 6 micrograms obtained per sample. For every donor, flow cytometry on a PBMC aliquot measured the percentage of naive CD45RAhigh/CD27high T cells. From the cysteine through the phenylalanine, the CDR3 covers 16 amino acids. The sequence is cut down to CDR3 DNA, 48 bases in frame from base 1. V is trimmed back by 2 bases and J by 7 bases, and the junction contains 9 bases that no gene match accounts for. Based on the germline V gene (reference sequence), the CDR1 and CDR2 sequences are WNHNN and SYGVQD.

This TCR derives from a woman in her late teens or twenties in good health. The chain joins TRBV10-1 to TRBJ2-1; 9 middle bases align to TRBD2. What was sequenced was blood. The CDR3: CASSELAGRDENEQFF. The sequenced DNA is TGCGCCAGCAGTGAGCTAGCGGGAAGGGACGAGAATGAGCAGTTCTTC.